These T cell receptor beta chains were read from a single sample in a study of T cells after posttransplantation cyclophosphamide. Profiling relied on immunoSEQ multiplex PCR, and the TCRdb table lists in-frame clones only, not all of them. This sample has about 52,000 clones, with approximately 94% found just once. The source material was PBMCs. These TCRs come from a woman in her thirties in good health and a related stem cell transplant donor. CDR3s include the opening cysteine and the closing phenylalanine or tryptophan. Fields, in order: D gene, V gene, J gene, clone size, CDR3 protein, CDR3 DNA. D genes are given only for firm matches. For some rows the clone size is stated as once, few or many, or as a class when expanded; others skip it.

.,TRBV7-9,TRBJ2-7,.,CASSLGPPARASYEQYF,TGTGCCAGCAGCTTAGGACCCCCGGCCAGGGCCTCCTACGAGCAGTACTTC
.,TRBV25-1,TRBJ2-5,.,CASSEYRGGRETQYF,TGTGCCAGCAGTGAATATCGAGGGGGTAGGGAGACCCAGTACTTC
TRBD1,TRBV28,TRBJ1-1,.,CASSSGQGNTEAFF,TGTGCCAGCAGTTCTGGACAGGGAAACACTGAAGCTTTCTTT
TRBD1,TRBV19,TRBJ1-4,once,CASSMTATGWEEKLFF,TGTGCCAGTAGTATGACCGCGACAGGGTGGGAAGAAAAACTGTTTTTT
TRBD1,TRBV7-3,TRBJ2-2,.,CASSGQGAQGAGELFF,TGTGCCAGCAGCGGACAGGGGGCGCAAGGGGCCGGGGAGCTGTTTTTT
TRBD2,TRBV4-2,TRBJ2-3,.,CASSQVGGTDTQYF,TGTGCCAGCAGCCAAGTCGGGGGGACAGATACGCAGTATTTT
.,TRBV9,TRBJ1-6,.,CASTEGDELYSYNSPLHF,TGTGCCAGCACCGAGGGGGACGAACTATACTCCTATAATTCACCCCTCCACTTT
.,TRBV30,TRBJ1-5,.,CAWSALGFSNQPQHF,TGTGCCTGGAGCGCACTAGGGTTTAGCAATCAGCCCCAGCATTTT
.,TRBV27,TRBJ1-2,.,CASRRTGSIYGYTF,TGTGCCAGCAGACGCACAGGGTCCATCTATGGCTACACCTTC
TRBD1,TRBV15,TRBJ1-3,.,CATSVDRGRNTIYF,TGTGCCACCAGCGTAGACAGGGGCAGAAACACCATATATTTT
.,TRBV6-1,TRBJ2-7,.,CASSGQKSSYEQYF,TGTGCCAGCAGTGGACAGAAAAGCTCCTACGAGCAGTACTTC
.,TRBV6-7,TRBJ1-2,.,CASSSFGRHTIYGYTF,TGTGCCAGCAGTTCGTTTGGGAGGCACACGATATATGGCTACACCTTC
TRBD1,TRBV6-7,TRBJ2-7,.,CARAGTGISGEQYF,TGTGCCAGGGCCGGGACAGGGATATCGGGCGAGCAGTACTTC
.,TRBV19,TRBJ1-6,.,CASSHGIANSPLHF,TGTGCCAGTAGCCACGGGATAGCTAATTCACCCCTCCACTTT
.,TRBV23-1,TRBJ1-1,.,CASQDNTEAFF,TGCGCCAGTCAGGATAACACTGAAGCTTTCTTT
.,TRBV19,TRBJ1-4,.,CASSIPGLPTTNEKLFF,TGTGCCAGTAGTATTCCTGGACTCCCTACAACTAATGAAAAACTGTTTTTT
TRBD1,TRBV5-4,TRBJ1-2,.,CASSPDRANYGYTF,TGTGCCAGCAGCCCGGACAGGGCTAACTATGGCTACACCTTC
TRBD2,TRBV4-3,TRBJ2-7,.,CASSPPGRSYEQYF,TGCGCCAGCAGCCCCCCCGGGAGGTCCTACGAGCAGTACTTC
TRBD1,TRBV5-6,TRBJ2-7,.,CASSALDRVEQYF,TGTGCCAGCAGCGCATTAGACAGGGTCGAGCAGTACTTC
TRBD2,TRBV7-3,TRBJ2-3,.,CASSLSPLARGSTDTQYF,TGTGCCAGCAGCTTAAGTCCCCTTGCGCGGGGGAGCACAGATACGCAGTATTTT
.,TRBV5-4,TRBJ2-1,.,CASSHTSRALSYNEQFF,TGTGCCAGCAGCCACACATCCAGGGCGCTCTCCTACAATGAGCAGTTCTTC
.,TRBV6-4,TRBJ2-2,.,CASRSTGNTGELFF,TGTGCCAGCAGATCGACAGGGAACACCGGGGAGCTGTTTTTT
.,TRBV29-1,TRBJ1-2,.,CSVEAGGDGYTF,TGCAGCGTTGAAGCCGGGGGGGATGGCTACACCTTC
TRBD1,TRBV27,TRBJ1-2,few,CASSLPGQGIWGYTF,TGTGCCAGCAGTTTACCGGGACAGGGTATATGGGGCTACACCTTC
.,TRBV4-2,TRBJ1-5,.,CASSQDRGSNQPQHF,TGTGCCAGCAGCCAAGATCGGGGAAGCAATCAGCCCCAGCATTTT
.,TRBV11-2,TRBJ2-2,.,CASRPPGGGPGELFF,TGTGCCAGCAGGCCCCCCGGAGGAGGCCCCGGGGAGCTGTTTTTT
TRBD1,TRBV19,TRBJ1-4,.,CASSISGGSNEKLFF,TGTGCCAGTAGTATCTCAGGGGGCTCTAATGAAAAACTGTTTTTT
.,TRBV7-8,TRBJ1-5,.,CASSTVRGPQHF,TGTGCCAGCAGCACCGTGCGGGGGCCCCAGCATTTT
TRBD1,TRBV4-1,TRBJ1-3,.,CASSHYYRGRGNTIYF,TGCGCCAGCAGCCATTACTACAGGGGGAGAGGAAACACCATATATTTT
TRBD1,TRBV12-5,TRBJ1-1,once,CASGSPGQTTEAFF,TGTGCTAGTGGTTCGCCGGGACAGACCACTGAAGCTTTCTTT